Below are 16 T cell receptor beta chains sequenced from a single sample in a study of radiotherapy plus CTLA-4 blockade in lung cancer. Libraries were prepared by immunoSEQ multiplex PCR; TCRdb keeps only in-frame clonotypes and omits some of them. Among 25,000 to 35,000 clones, approximately 80% were seen once, and the ten largest hold around 7.5%. The source was peripheral blood, collected from a patient treated with radiotherapy plus ipilimumab. These receptors came from a human donor with non-small cell lung cancer who had stable disease on radiotherapy plus ipilimumab.

The table lists this clone with a count of one. The rearrangement uses TRBV7-9 and TRBJ1-1; D remains unclear. Germline lookup yields CDR1 SEHNR and CDR2 FQNEAQ (reference sequence). The CDR3 runs to 12 residues. V lost 1 base, J lost 2 bases, and 2 bases lay in between. CDR3 sequence reads: CASSLVNTEAFF. The CDR3 DNA follows: TGTGCCAGCAGCTTAGTTAACACTGAAGCTTTCTTT.

The genes are TRBV11-3 and TRBJ1-1; no definite D call. This CDR3 contains 11 residues. The V gene's germline CDR1 is SGHNT and CDR2 YENEEA. With 6 bases removed from V and 0 bases from J, the gap between germline ends came to 2 bases. The CDR3 protein is CASSMNTEAFF. CDR3 bases: TGTGCCAGCAGTATGAACACTGAAGCTTTCTTT. The full variable domain, its missing parts supplied by reference TRBV11-3 and TRBJ1-1, is EAGVVQSPRYKIIEKKQPVAFWCNPISGHNTLYWYLQNLGQGPELLIRYENEEAVDDSQLPKDRFSAERLKGVDSTLKIQPAELGDSAVYLCASSMNTEAFFGQGTRLTVV.

The chain recombines TRBV7-3 with TRBJ1-1; tentatively, D is TRBD1 (5 bases). Trimming stripped 2 bases from V and 0 bases from J, with 7 bases between. The CDR3 length is 14 residues. Germline V CDR1 and CDR2: SGHTA, FQGTGA. CDR3 region: CASSLGGMNTEAFF. In DNA form, the CDR3 reads TGTGCCAGCAGCTTAGGGGGGATGAACACTGAAGCTTTCTTT. The full variable domain, with the rest looked up from reference TRBV7-3 and TRBJ1-1, is GAGVSQTPSNKVTEKGKYVELRCDPISGHTALYWYRQSLGQGPEFLIYFQGTGAADDSGLPNDRFFAVRPEGSVSTLKIQRTERGDSAVYLCASSLGGMNTEAFFGQGTRLTVV.

This clone has just one count. The rearrangement links TRBV10-3 to TRBJ1-1; 8 bases are shared with TRBD1. The CDR3 has 14 amino acids. Germline values: CDR1 ENHRY, CDR2 SYGVKD. Germline trimming cut 0 bases from V and 5 bases from J; bases unmatched to any gene: 2. The CDR3 region has the DNA TGTGCCATCAGTGAGTCGACAGGGGATACTGAAGCTTTCTTT. Translating gives CAISESTGDTEAFF.

The chain links TRBV2 to TRBJ2-7; 8 bases are shared with TRBD1. J was trimmed by 2 bases and V by 4 bases; bases with no gene match: 4. This CDR3 spans 14 amino acids. Germline V CDR1 and CDR2: SNHLY, FYNNEI. The DNA of the CDR3 is TGTGCCAGCAGTGCGGACAGGGCTACCTACGAGCAGTACTTC. Protein product: CASSADRATYEQYF.

This clone has only a few counts. The V and J genes are TRBV30 and TRBJ1-6, with TRBD1 matching over 11 bases. The germline V gene encodes CDR1 GTSNPN and CDR2 SVGIG (reference sequence). CDR3 length equals 17 residues. The junction had 6 bases not matched to a gene; V was cut back by 2 bases and J by 3 bases. CDR3 loop: CAWSPGTGGFYNSPLHF. CDR3 DNA sequence: TGTGCCTGGAGTCCCGGGACAGGGGGTTTCTATAATTCACCCCTCCACTTT. Full variable domain (missing parts from reference TRBV30 and TRBJ1-6): SQTIHQWPATLVQPVGSPLSLECTVEGTSNPNLYWYRQAAGRGLQLLFYSVGIGQISSEVPQNLSASRPQDRQFILSSKKLLLSDSGFYLCAWSPGTGGFYNSPLHFGNGTRLTVT.

The rearrangement joins TRBV9 to TRBJ1-6; TRBD1 is a possible D gene (6 bases). V was shortened by 7 bases and J by 9 bases, with 17 bases between the two germline ends. The CDR3 is 14 residues long. The V gene's germline CDR1 is SGDLS and CDR2 YYNGEE. This CDR3 reads CASAQETGRSPLHF. CDR3 coding DNA: TGTGCCAGCGCACAAGAAACAGGGCGTTCACCCCTCCACTTT.

CDR3: CASRPDTGYNSPLHF. The CDR3 DNA sequence: TGTGCCAGCAGACCTGACACAGGGTATAATTCACCCCTCCACTTT. The V and J genes are TRBV6-1 and TRBJ1-6; D is perhaps TRBD1 (6 bases). The CDR3 is made up of 15 amino acids. V gave up 6 bases and J gave up 4 bases, with 13 bases separating them. Germline V CDR1 and CDR2: MNHNS, SASEGT.

The chain employs TRBV7-6 and TRBJ2-6; 8 bases are shared with TRBD1. The germline gives CDR1 SGHVS, CDR2 FNYEAQ. J gave up 0 bases and V 5 bases, and 12 bases lay outside the gene matches. The CDR3 is made up of 19 amino acids. Here the CDR3 DNA reads TGTGCCAGCAGCCCGTTCCTGGCTCAGGGGGCCTCTGGGGCCAACGTCCTGACTTTC. This codes for CASSPFLAQGASGANVLTF.

The rearrangement joins TRBV19 to TRBJ1-5; 7 nucleotides line up with TRBD1. The junction had 8 bases not matched to a gene; V was cut back by 3 bases and J by 0 bases. The CDR3 covers 17 residues. Germline CDR1 is LNHDA and CDR2 is SQIVND (reference sequence). CDR3 coding DNA: TGTGCCAGTAGTATTCGGAGGGGGCGAATTAGCAATCAGCCCCAGCATTTT. It encodes CASSIRRGRISNQPQHF.

The chain links TRBV18 to TRBJ1-5; D uncertain. CDR1 KGHSH and CDR2 LQKENI come from the germline V gene. The length of the CDR3 is 16 residues. Trimming removed 4 bases from V and 1 base from J, with 14 bases in between. This chain's CDR3 is CASSLRPLMSNQPQHF. In DNA, the CDR3 is TGTGCCAGCTCACTTCGCCCACTTATGAGCAATCAGCCCCAGCATTTT.

The chain is built from TRBV2 and TRBJ1-4, with 7 bases matching TRBD1. The CDR3 extends over 15 amino acids. CDR1 is SNHLY and CDR2 is FYNNEI in the germline V gene. The V and J ends lost 6 bases and 2 bases, in that order; junction bases with no gene match: 6. CDR3 in amino acids: CASRATGVTNEKLFF. The CDR3 nucleotides are TGTGCCAGCAGAGCCACAGGGGTCACTAATGAAAAACTGTTTTTT.

V gene TRBV19 combines with J gene TRBJ2-2, with a possible D match to TRBD1 (5 bases). With 3 bases removed from V and 1 base from J, the gap between germline ends came to 9 bases. The CDR3 spans 15 residues. The germline V gene has CDR1 LNHDA and CDR2 SQIVND (reference sequence). In DNA form, the CDR3 reads TGTGCCAGTAGTATGGGGCCGCTGAACACCGGGGAGCTGTTTTTT. This encodes CASSMGPLNTGELFF.

The chain joins TRBV29-1 to TRBJ2-5; TRBD2 might be the D (7 bases). Germline V CDR1 and CDR2: SQVTM, ANQGSEA. CDR3 size: 16 residues. Trimming took off 0 bases at V and 1 base at J, with 15 bases between the two ends. The CDR3 bases are TGCAGCGTTGAAGACAAAGGGGGGGACCCCCAAGAGACCCAGTACTTC. It codes for CSVEDKGGDPQETQYF. The entire variable domain, with the rest obtained from reference TRBV29-1 and TRBJ2-5, is as follows: SAVISQKPSRDICQRGTSLTIQCQVDSQVTMMFWYRQQPGQSLTLIATANQGSEATYESGFVIDKFPISRPNLTFSTLTVSNMSPEDSSIYLCSVEDKGGDPQETQYFGPGTRLLVL.

The rearrangement joins TRBV27 to TRBJ2-5, with TRBD1 matching over 7 bases. CDR1 MNHEY and CDR2 SMNVEV come from the germline V gene (reference sequence). The CDR3 is made up of 16 amino acids. After removal of 3 bases from V and 1 base from J, the junction contained 8 bases not matched to a gene. As DNA, the CDR3 is TGTGCCAGCAGTTTGACATTAGGGGGCCCCCAAGAGACCCAGTACTTC. Its translation is CASSLTLGGPQETQYF.

The chain combines TRBV5-1 with TRBJ1-6, with unresolved D. This CDR3 has 15 residues. V lost 5 bases, J lost 5 bases, and 14 bases lay in between. CDR1 SGHRS and CDR2 YFSETQ come from the germline V gene. In DNA, the CDR3 is TGCGCCAGCAGAACAAATGACGGGGATAATTCACCCCTCCACTTT. It is translated as CASRTNDGDNSPLHF.